This TCR beta chain derives from a study of T cells in placental villitis. Mothers with villitis of unknown etiology had significantly higher gravidity, parity and prior miscarriages than other groups. This was the immunoSEQ v4 assay. Method: immunoSEQ multiplex PCR; TCRdb's copy keeps in-frame clones and lacks some. This table holds about 1,500 clones, around 83% found once. Points from the study as a whole: Compared with controls at around 0.0065, villitis of unknown etiology placentae showed median clonality about 0.05. Especially in controls, some T cells may have come from decidua, not villi. CMV-specific clones were more frequent in CMV cases than villitis of unknown etiology. Expanded clones in villitis of unknown etiology were largely private to each placenta.

Regarding this clone: Antigen unknown.

V was pared by 3 bases and J by 3 bases, with 19 bases between. The CDR3 covers 17 residues. Germline CDR1 and CDR2: SGDLS and YYNGEE. Sequences were obtained from placental tissue containing maternal and fetal cells. The receptor was derived from a human patient with villitis of unknown etiology; the placental T cells may come from both mother and fetus. The chain combines TRBV9 with TRBJ1-5; no reliable D call. CDR3 nucleotides: TGTGCCAGCAGCGCCAGCGACCGTGGACGCCACAATCAGCCCCAGCATTTT. Its translation: CASSASDRGRHNQPQHF.